The entry below describes one T cell receptor (beta chain). The sample is drawn from a study of blood T cell repertoires in COVID-19. Clones were read by immunoSEQ multiplex PCR, and TCRdb kept only the in-frame ones, dropping some. The sample has 360,000 or so clones; almost 90% are singletons. V was clipped by 3 bases and J by 0 bases, with 12 bases between them. The CDR3 loop spans 16 amino acids. In germline, CDR1 is MDHEN, CDR2 SYDVKM. The sample taken for sequencing was peripheral blood. The TCR sequence derives from a man younger than 35 with active or convalescent COVID-19. The chain recombines TRBV28 with TRBJ1-3; no definite D call. CDR3 sequence (DNA): TGTGCCAGCAGTTTTAAGAGGTGGATCTCTGGAAACACCATATATTTT. This encodes CASSFKRWISGNTIYF. The variable domain in full, with the rest retrieved from reference TRBV28 and TRBJ1-3, is DVKVTQSSRYLVKRTGEKVFLECVQDMDHENMFWYRQDPGLGLRLIYFSYDVKMKEKGDIPEGYSVSREKKERFSLILESASTNQTSMYLCASSFKRWISGNTIYFGEGSWLTVV.